This T cell receptor (beta chain) was obtained from a study of shared clonotypes between healthy human individuals. Background on the study: Per-donor plates numbered three CD4 naive, three CD4 memory, two CD8 naive and one CD8 memory.

As concerns this clone: Its antigen remains unknown.

Overall study results and limits: Among a few donors, roughly 5% of naive CD4 clonotypes were found in common. The sole specimen, blood, was sampled, and tissue repertoires likely differ.

The CDR3 is 15 amino acids. From germline, CDR1 is SEHNR and CDR2 FQNEAQ (reference sequence). V shed 4 bases and J shed 4 bases, with 16 bases lying between them. As defined, naive CD8 cells were CD45RO-negative and positively selected for CCR7, with terminally differentiated effector memory CD45RA+ cells excluded. Profiled with immunoSEQ multiplex PCR; TCRdb holds only in-frame clones, not every one. The sample has about 2.1 million clones, around 95% seen once; the top ten hold approximately 1.7%. The clonotype originates from a man between 18 and 35 years old in good health. Some clones in this sample may be carry-over from other donors' samples. What was sequenced was naive CD8+ T cells from PBMCs. This chain uses TRBV7-9 with TRBJ1-2; the D gene is possibly TRBD1 (6 bases). CDR3 nucleotides: TGTGCCAGCAGCTCTACCATAGGACAGACCTATGGCTACACCTTC. This encodes CASSSTIGQTYGYTF.